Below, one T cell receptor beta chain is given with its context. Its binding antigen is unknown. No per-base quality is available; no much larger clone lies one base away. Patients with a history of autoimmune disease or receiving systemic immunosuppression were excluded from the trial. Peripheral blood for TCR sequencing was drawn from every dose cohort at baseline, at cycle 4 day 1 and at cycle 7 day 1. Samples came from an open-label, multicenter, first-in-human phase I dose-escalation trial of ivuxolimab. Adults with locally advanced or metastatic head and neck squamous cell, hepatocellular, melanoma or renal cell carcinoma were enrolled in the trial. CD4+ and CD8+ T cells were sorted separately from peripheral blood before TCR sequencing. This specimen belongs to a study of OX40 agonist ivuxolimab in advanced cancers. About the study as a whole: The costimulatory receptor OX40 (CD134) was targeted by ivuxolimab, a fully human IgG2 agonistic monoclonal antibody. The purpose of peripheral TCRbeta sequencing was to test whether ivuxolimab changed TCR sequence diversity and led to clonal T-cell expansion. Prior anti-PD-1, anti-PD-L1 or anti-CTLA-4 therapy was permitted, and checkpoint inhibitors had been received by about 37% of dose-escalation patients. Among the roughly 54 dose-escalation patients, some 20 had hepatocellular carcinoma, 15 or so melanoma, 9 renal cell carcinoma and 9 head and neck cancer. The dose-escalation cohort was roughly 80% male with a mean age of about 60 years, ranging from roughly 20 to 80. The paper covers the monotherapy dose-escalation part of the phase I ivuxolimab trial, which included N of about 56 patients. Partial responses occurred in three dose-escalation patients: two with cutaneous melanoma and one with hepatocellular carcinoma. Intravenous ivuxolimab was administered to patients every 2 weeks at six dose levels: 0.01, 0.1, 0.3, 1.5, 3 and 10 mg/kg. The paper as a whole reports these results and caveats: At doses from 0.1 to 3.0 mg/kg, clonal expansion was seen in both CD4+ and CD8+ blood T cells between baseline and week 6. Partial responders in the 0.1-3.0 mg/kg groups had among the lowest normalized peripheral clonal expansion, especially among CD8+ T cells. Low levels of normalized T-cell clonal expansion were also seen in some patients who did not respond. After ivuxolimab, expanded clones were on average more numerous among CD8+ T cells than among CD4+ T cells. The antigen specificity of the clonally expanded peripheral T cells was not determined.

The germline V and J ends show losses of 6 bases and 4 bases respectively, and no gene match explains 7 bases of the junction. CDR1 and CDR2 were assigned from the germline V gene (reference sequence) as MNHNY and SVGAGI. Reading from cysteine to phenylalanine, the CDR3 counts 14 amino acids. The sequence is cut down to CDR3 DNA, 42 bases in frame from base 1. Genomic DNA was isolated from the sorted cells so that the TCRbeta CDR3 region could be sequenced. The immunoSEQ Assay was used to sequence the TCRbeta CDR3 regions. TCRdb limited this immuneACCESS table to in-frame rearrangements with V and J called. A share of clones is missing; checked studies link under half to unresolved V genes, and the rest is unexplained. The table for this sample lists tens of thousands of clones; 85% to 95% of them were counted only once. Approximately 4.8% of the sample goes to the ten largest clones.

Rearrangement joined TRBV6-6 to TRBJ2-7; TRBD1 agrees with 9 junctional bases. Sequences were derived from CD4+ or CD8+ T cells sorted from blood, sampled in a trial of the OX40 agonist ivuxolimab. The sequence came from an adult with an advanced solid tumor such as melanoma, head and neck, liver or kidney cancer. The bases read TGTGCCAGCAGCTCTAGACAGGGGGGGTACGAGCAGTACTTC. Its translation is CASSSRQGGYEQYF.